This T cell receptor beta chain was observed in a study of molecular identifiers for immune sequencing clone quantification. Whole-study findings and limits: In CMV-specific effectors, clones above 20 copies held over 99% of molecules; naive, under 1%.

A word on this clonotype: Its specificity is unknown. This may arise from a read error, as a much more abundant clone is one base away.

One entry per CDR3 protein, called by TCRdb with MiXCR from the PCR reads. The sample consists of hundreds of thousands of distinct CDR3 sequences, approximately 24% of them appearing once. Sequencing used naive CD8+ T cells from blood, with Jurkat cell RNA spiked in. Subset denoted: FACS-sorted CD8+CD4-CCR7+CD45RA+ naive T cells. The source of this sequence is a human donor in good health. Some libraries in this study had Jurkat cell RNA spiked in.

CDR3 amino acids: CATPRGGSLYNGQFF. In DNA, the CDR3 is TGTGCCACCCCCCGCGGGGGGAGCCTCTACAATGGGCAGTTCTTC. This rearrangement joins TRBV7-2 to TRBJ2-1; TRBD2 matches at 8 bases. CDR1 is SGHTA, CDR2 FQGNSA, per germline. This CDR3 spans 15 amino acids. Supplemented by reference TRBV7-2 and TRBJ2-1, the full variable domain reads GAGVSQSPSNKVTEKGKDVELRCDPISGHTALYWYRQSLGQGLEFLIYFQGNSAPDKSGLPSDRFSAERTGGSVSTLTIQRTQQEDSAVYLCATPRGGSLYNGQFFGPGTRLTVL.